This T cell receptor beta chain is from a study of blood T cell repertoires in COVID-19 (dated by TCRdb to the early 2020s). For the study in its entirety: The collaborator samples originated in the United States, Italy and Spain and spanned the acute and convalescent phases of COVID-19. The prospective study material was composed of cDNA or gDNA derived from T cells, B-cell-depleted T cells, or PBMCs. Samples came from the ongoing ImmuneRACE study (first 160 participants) plus 1,254 subjects from 6 global collaborators. The dataset comprised deeply sampled blood TCRbeta repertoires from subjects exposed to, actively infected with, or recovered from COVID-19. Where available, HLA class I and class II types were obtained from metadata supplied by the sample provider rather than from assay-based typing. Nearly every sample came with metadata listing a de-identified subject ID, COVID-19 status, age in years and sex. The repertoires were released in a freely available public database intended as a resource for research on the immune response to SARS-CoV-2.

Deletion took 1 base off V and 2 bases off J, with a span of 12 bases between the germline ends. The germline V gene sets CDR1 to SGHTA and CDR2 to FQGNSA. From cysteine to phenylalanine, the CDR3 is 15 amino acids long. CDR3 DNA is the only sequence kept; it has 45 bases, read in frame from the first base. A second Seattle source provided samples from volunteer blood donors who had recovered from COVID-19. Collaborating institutions collected whole blood in K2EDTA tubes following their own protocols. Collaborator samples were shipped for TCRbeta analysis as frozen whole blood, isolated PBMCs, or DNA extracted from either sample type. TCRbeta CDR3 regions were amplified from genomic DNA using the immunoSEQ Assay, a bias-controlled multiplex PCR. The original pipeline was this. The number of nucleated cells in each sample was estimated from the amplification of reference gene primers within the assay. To quantify the absolute abundance of each unique TCRbeta CDR3 rearrangement, sequence reads were collapsed and filtered. For each sample, productive Simpson clonality was calculated by taking the square root of Simpson's diversity index across productive rearrangements. TCRdb obtained this table from immuneACCESS and retained in-frame rearrangements with V and J assigned. These tables miss some clones; where compared with another copy, unresolved V genes account for less than half of the shortfall, and the remainder is unexplained. V and J calls plus clone size are reproduced from that table; the DNA served to infer D and trimming. For this sample there are about 260,000 clones; roughly 84% appear just once. About 1.5% of the sample is taken by the ten largest.

With regard to this clone: This clone's antigen is unknown. It has no much larger one-base neighbor in the sample; base qualities were not kept.

Results the study describes overall, beyond this receptor: The quantity of clinical and demographic metadata differed by source and by participant and was supplied without curation.

The sequenced sample was peripheral blood. The TCR was taken from a woman in her thirties or forties who had recovered from COVID-19. The chain employs TRBV7-2 and TRBJ2-7; 6 matching bases give a weak D call of TRBD2. The sequenced DNA is TGTGCCAGCAGCTTAGACGGGGACTTCCCCTACGAGCAGTACTTC. This encodes CASSLDGDFPYEQYF.